This T cell receptor beta chain was retrieved from a study of CD4+ T cells in melanoma. This clone occurred once. Its antigen is undetermined. The protocol was immunoSEQ multiplex PCR, while the TCRdb copy is restricted to in-frame clones and leaves out a portion. The repertoire holds 13,000 to 15,000 clones, roughly 84% seen once, with 6.4% in the top ten. General study findings and limits: CD8+ T cell, macrophage and B cell function reportedly correlated with neoantigen-specific CD4+ T cells. Reportedly, melanoma neoantigen-specific CD4+ T cells showed varied differentiation states.

The length of the CDR3 is 13 residues. Germline assignment: CDR1 SGHNT and CDR2 YENEEA. Trimming pared 5 bases from V and 8 bases from J, leaving 14 bases between. Source material: cells from a culture (not recorded whether cultured in vitro). The chain recombines TRBV11-3 with TRBJ2-3, with no clear D. This TCR was sampled from a human donor with melanoma. The DNA for the CDR3 is TGTGCCAGCAGCGCGCGTCCCCGGGCTACGCAGTATTTT. Its translation is CASSARPRATQYF.